One sample yielded the 26 T cell receptor beta chains listed below, sequenced in a study of technical replicates of blood from a handful of donors. TCRdb keeps only in-frame clones here, not all; method: immunoSEQ multiplex PCR. The table lists some 68,000 clones, around 90% of them singletons. Sequencing used T cells isolated from PBMCs. These receptors were collected from a human donor in good health.

The rearrangement links TRBV5-1 to TRBJ1-2; TRBD1 matches 8 bases. The germline gives CDR1 SGHRS, CDR2 YFSETQ. The junction had 8 bases not matched to a gene; V was cut back by 1 base and J by 6 bases. This CDR3 region has 15 residues. CDR3 nucleotide sequence: TGCGCCAGCAGCTTGAATATCGGACAGGGTCATGGCTACACCTTC. Residues: CASSLNIGQGHGYTF.

The chain uses TRBV28 and TRBJ2-7; tentative D call: TRBD1 (6 bases). Germline V lookup: CDR1 MDHEN, CDR2 SYDVKM. The CDR3 totals 14 residues. V was clipped by 8 bases and J by 3 bases, with 17 bases between them. The CDR3 region has the DNA TGTGCCAGCTCGACAAGGACAGAAATCTACGAGCAGTACTTC. It yields the protein CASSTRTEIYEQYF.

The rearrangement uses TRBV18 and TRBJ2-2; 9 bases fit TRBD2. V dropped 0 bases and J dropped 4; count of bases not matched to a gene: 3. The CDR3 covers 16 residues. The V gene's germline CDR1 is KGHSH and CDR2 LQKENI. The CDR3 sequence: CASSPPSGSGTGELFF. DNA for the CDR3: TGTGCCAGCTCACCACCTAGCGGGAGTGGCACCGGGGAGCTGTTTTTT.

The chain combines TRBV7-9 with TRBJ1-5; the D gene is possibly TRBD1 (6 bases). CDR1 SEHNR and CDR2 FQNEAQ come from the germline V gene (reference sequence). V was trimmed by 0 bases and J by 2 bases, leaving 11 bases between them. The CDR3 length is 16 residues. The CDR3 DNA reads TGTGCCAGCAGCTTAGCTCCAGGGGACGGCAATCAGCCCCAGCATTTT. Its protein is CASSLAPGDGNQPQHF.

In nucleotides, the CDR3 is TGTGCCACCAGCAGAGGAACAGGGGGACTGAATGAGCAGTTCTTC. This gives the protein CATSRGTGGLNEQFF. V gene TRBV15 combines with J gene TRBJ2-1; the match to TRBD1 covers 8 bases. This CDR3 is 15 amino acids long. CDR1 is LNHNV, CDR2 YYDKDF, per germline (reference sequence). V shed 1 base, J shed 7 bases, and the junction held 6 bases outside the gene matches. Full variable domain (rest looked up from reference TRBV15 and TRBJ2-1): DAMVIQNPRYQVTQFGKPVTLSCSQTLNHNVMYWYQQKSSQAPKLLFHYYDKDFNNEADTPDNFQSRRPNTSFCFLDIRSPGLGDTAMYLCATSRGTGGLNEQFFGPGTRLTVL.

CDR3 sequence: CAWSASEGDEQYF. Written as DNA, the CDR3 is TGTGCCTGGAGTGCCAGCGAGGGGGACGAGCAGTACTTC. This rearrangement joins TRBV30 to TRBJ2-7, with D maybe TRBD1 (6 bases). With 1 base removed from V and 5 bases from J, the gap between germline ends came to 12 bases. Germline CDR1 and CDR2: GTSNPN and SVGIG (reference sequence). The CDR3 has 13 residues.

The genes are TRBV28 and TRBJ1-1; no clear D. V was pared by 3 bases and J by 1 base, with 12 bases between. The V gene's germline CDR1 is MDHEN and CDR2 SYDVKM. The CDR3 length is 15 residues. CDR3 DNA sequence: TGTGCCAGCAGTTTTTATAGTCAACCGAACACTGAAGCTTTCTTT. Its protein product is CASSFYSQPNTEAFF.

The genes are TRBV9 and TRBJ1-2; D not resolved. The length of the CDR3 is 15 residues. The V end was cut by 3 bases, the J end by 8 bases, with 20 bases between. Germline CDR1 and CDR2: SGDLS and YYNGEE. CDR3 residues: CASSGLLERSGGYTF. Written as DNA, the CDR3 is TGTGCCAGCAGCGGGTTGCTGGAGCGTTCTGGCGGCTACACCTTC.

The rearrangement links TRBV4-3 to TRBJ2-5; D gene uncertain. This CDR3 has 13 residues. Trimming removed 0 bases from V and 7 bases from J, with 9 bases in between. The germline V gene has CDR1 LGHNA and CDR2 YSLEER. CDR3 nucleotides: TGCGCCAGCAGCCAAGATTTGCGAGGGACCCAGTACTTC. Its protein is CASSQDLRGTQYF.

This clone was detected once. DNA for the CDR3: TGCGCCAGCAGCCAACCCGGGACAGGGTGGGAGCAGTACTTC. It translates to CASSQPGTGWEQYF. The rearrangement uses TRBV4-1 and TRBJ2-7; TRBD1 matches 9 bases. Trimming at V came to 2 bases and at J to 7 bases, leaving 6 bases not matched to a gene. Germline CDR1 reads MGHRA; CDR2 reads YSYEKL. The CDR3 has 14 residues.

The gene calls are TRBV29-1 and TRBJ1-3; D call uncertain. The CDR3 is 13 amino acids. Germline loops: CDR1 SQVTM, CDR2 ANQGSEA. The V gene lost 4 bases and the J gene lost 1 base, with 8 bases spanning the gap. The chain's CDR3 is CSVGRGSGNTIYF. CDR3 sequence (DNA): TGCAGCGTTGGAAGAGGTTCTGGAAACACCATATATTTT.

The chain carries TRBV10-2 and TRBJ1-5, with unresolved D. The CDR3 is 12 amino acids. From germline, CDR1 is WSHSY and CDR2 SAAADI. V gave up 8 bases and J gave up 0 bases, with 5 bases separating them. In nucleotides, the CDR3 is TGCGCCAGCGACTATAGCAATCAGCCCCAGCATTTT. This codes for CASDYSNQPQHF.

J is TRBJ2-7 and V is TRBV7-2; 9 bases are a match to TRBD1. J was trimmed by 1 base and V by 6 bases; bases with no gene match: 10. The CDR3 covers 16 residues. CDR1 is SGHTA and CDR2 is FQGNSA in the germline V gene. The CDR3 bases are TGTGCCAGCAGTCAAACAGGGGGCTACGTGTCCTACGAGCAGTACTTC. This gives the protein CASSQTGGYVSYEQYF.

CDR3 DNA sequence: TGTGCCAGCAGCGCGAGTGGAACTATGGCGGGAGAAGGGGAGCTGTTTTTT. Encoded protein: CASSASGTMAGEGELFF. The J gene is TRBJ2-2, the V gene TRBV4-2; 7 nucleotides match TRBD2. The CDR3 is 17 amino acids. Unmatched junction bases numbered 17, after V lost 5 bases and J lost 8 bases. CDR1 and CDR2 from the germline V gene are LGHNA and YNFKEQ.

V gene TRBV7-9 combines with J gene TRBJ1-3, with unresolved D. Germline lookup yields CDR1 SEHNR and CDR2 FQNEAQ (reference sequence). This CDR3 region has 15 residues. The V gene lost 1 base and the J gene lost 0 bases, with 7 bases spanning the gap. As DNA, the CDR3 is TGTGCCAGCAGCTTAGAGTGGCACTCTGGAAACACCATATATTTT. It codes for CASSLEWHSGNTIYF.

This clone has only a few counts. V is TRBV7-9 and J is TRBJ2-1; no definite D call. CDR3 size: 15 residues. Germline V gene sequence: CDR1 SEHNR, CDR2 FQNEAQ (reference sequence). V was clipped by 4 bases and J by 6 bases, with 16 bases between them. In DNA form, the CDR3 reads TGTGCCAGCAGCTCTAATGCCCATGGTCCCAATGAGCAGTTCTTC. Amino acids: CASSSNAHGPNEQFF. The full variable domain, its missing parts supplied by reference TRBV7-9 and TRBJ2-1, is DTGVSQNPRHKITKRGQNVTFRCDPISEHNRLYWYRQTLGQGPEFLTYFQNEAQLEKSRLLSDRFSAERPKGSFSTLEIQRTEQGDSAMYLCASSSNAHGPNEQFFGPGTRLTVL.

The chain has TRBV2 and TRBJ2-7; D is possibly TRBD2 (6 bases). From germline, CDR1 is SNHLY and CDR2 FYNNEI. This CDR3 has 16 residues. Deletions cut 2 bases from V and 7 bases from J, with 21 bases between. The CDR3 loop is CASSELSGSPSGEQYF. DNA for the CDR3: TGTGCCAGCAGTGAATTATCCGGGAGCCCCTCTGGGGAGCAGTACTTC.

The J gene is TRBJ2-5, the V gene TRBV9; maybe TRBD2 (5 bases). The CDR3 contains 12 residues. CDR1 is SGDLS and CDR2 is YYNGEE in the germline V gene. Trimming shortened V by 3 bases and J by 4 bases, and 7 bases separated the two germline ends. The CDR3 protein is CASSARGETQYF. In DNA, the CDR3 is TGTGCCAGCAGCGCCCGGGGAGAGACCCAGTACTTC.

V gene TRBV19 combines with J gene TRBJ1-2, with D uncertain. The CDR3 is 12 residues long. The V gene's germline CDR1 is LNHDA and CDR2 SQIVND (reference sequence). Trimming left V 2 bases short and J 8 bases short, with 9 bases between. CDR3 region: CASSISGRGYTF. The CDR3 bases are TGTGCCAGTAGTATATCGGGGAGGGGCTACACCTTC. The full variable domain, in which reference TRBV19 and TRBJ1-2 provide the parts outside the CDR3, is DGGITQSPKYLFRKEGQNVTLSCEQNLNHDAMYWYRQDPGQGLRLIYYSQIVNDFQKGDIAEGYSVSREKKESFPLTVTSAQKNPTAFYLCASSISGRGYTFGSGTRLTVV.

This sequence joins TRBV29-1 and TRBJ2-5; D ambiguous. CDR1 and CDR2 from the germline V gene are SQVTM and ANQGSEA. The V and J ends lost 1 base and 5 bases respectively, with 11 bases between them. This CDR3 comprises 13 residues. The CDR3 loop is CSVEGQGLETQYF. The CDR3 DNA reads as TGCAGCGTTGAAGGACAAGGCCTGGAGACCCAGTACTTC.

The gene calls are TRBV6-1 and TRBJ1-4, with 9 bases lining up with TRBD1. Germline V gene sequence: CDR1 MNHNS, CDR2 SASEGT. The CDR3 is 16 amino acids. V trimming: 2 bases; J trimming: 7 bases; junction bases outside the gene matches: 8. The CDR3 DNA sequence: TGTGCCAGCAGTGAAATAGGGGACAGGGAGTTTGAAAAACTGTTTTTT. Translation gives CASSEIGDREFEKLFF.

CDR3: CASSDGTAATNEKLFF. Written as DNA, the CDR3 is TGTGCCAGCAGCGACGGGACAGCCGCAACTAATGAAAAACTGTTTTTT. This chain connects TRBV7-6 to TRBJ1-4; TRBD1 matches at 7 bases. CDR3 size: 16 residues. In germline, CDR1 is SGHVS, CDR2 FNYEAQ. V shed 5 bases, J shed 0 bases, and the junction held 6 bases outside the gene matches.

This chain links TRBV2 with TRBJ2-1; D is ambiguous. Deletions cut 11 bases from V and 1 base from J, with 15 bases between. This CDR3 comprises 14 residues. Germline assignment: CDR1 SNHLY and CDR2 FYNNEI. The CDR3 reads CACTKLGSYNEQFF. The CDR3 bases are TGTGCCTGCACTAAGCTAGGTTCCTACAATGAGCAGTTCTTC.

CDR3 amino acids: CASTPPDSASYEQYF. CDR3 nucleotides: TGTGCCAGCACCCCGCCGGACAGTGCGTCCTACGAGCAGTACTTC. The rearrangement links TRBV28 to TRBJ2-7; D possibly corresponds to TRBD1 (6 bases). The germline CDR1 and CDR2 sequences are MDHEN and SYDVKM. The ends were cut back, 7 bases at V and 1 base at J, with 17 bases in the middle. This CDR3 has 15 amino acids.

This clone was picked up one time. The chain couples TRBV11-2 to TRBJ2-5; 7 nucleotides align to TRBD2. V was pared by 1 base and J by 5 bases, with 7 bases of the junction left unmatched. Germline lookup yields CDR1 SGHAT and CDR2 FQNNGV. This CDR3 is 15 amino acids long. The CDR3 spells CASSLGGAGVETQYF. The CDR3, as DNA: TGTGCCAGCAGCTTAGGAGGGGCGGGAGTTGAGACCCAGTACTTC.

The rearrangement uses TRBV13 and TRBJ1-5; D perhaps matches TRBD1 (5 bases). The V gene's germline CDR1 is PRHDT and CDR2 FYEKMQ (reference sequence). V lost 5 bases to trimming and J lost 0 bases, with 20 bases between them. The CDR3 length is 18 residues. The CDR3 DNA reads as TGTGCCAGCAGCCCGGAGGACACGAGGGAGGTTAGCAATCAGCCCCAGCATTTT. It codes for CASSPEDTREVSNQPQHF.